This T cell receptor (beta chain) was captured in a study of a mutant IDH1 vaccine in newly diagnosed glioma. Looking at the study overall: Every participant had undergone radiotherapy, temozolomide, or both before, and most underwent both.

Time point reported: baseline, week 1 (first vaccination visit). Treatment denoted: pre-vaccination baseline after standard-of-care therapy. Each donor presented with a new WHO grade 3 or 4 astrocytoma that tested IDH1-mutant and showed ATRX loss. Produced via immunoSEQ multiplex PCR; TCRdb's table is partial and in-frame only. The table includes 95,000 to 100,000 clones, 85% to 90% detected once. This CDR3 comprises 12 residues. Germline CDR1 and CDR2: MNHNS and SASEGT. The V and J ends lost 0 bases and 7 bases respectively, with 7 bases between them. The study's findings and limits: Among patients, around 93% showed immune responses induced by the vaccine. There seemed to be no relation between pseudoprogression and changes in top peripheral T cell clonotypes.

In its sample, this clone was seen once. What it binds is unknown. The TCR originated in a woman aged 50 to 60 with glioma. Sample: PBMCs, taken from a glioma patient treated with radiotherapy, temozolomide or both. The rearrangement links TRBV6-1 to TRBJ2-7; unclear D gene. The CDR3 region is CASSEAPSEQYF. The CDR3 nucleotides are TGTGCCAGCAGTGAAGCGCCATCTGAGCAGTACTTC.